A selection of T cell receptor beta chains follows, all from one sample in a study of early stage breast cancer tumors. Here immunoSEQ multiplex PCR was the method, and the copy in TCRdb shows in-frame clones only, minus some. The sample lists around 40,000 clones, roughly 70% seen once, with about 7% in the top ten. The sample comprised blood. All receptors come from a person aged 55 to 75 with breast cancer. CDR3s include the opening cysteine and the closing phenylalanine or tryptophan. The D gene is left open where the match is weak. Rows may omit the clone size; those that give it use once, few, many or a size class.

D gene,clone size,V gene,J gene,CDR3 DNA,CDR3 protein
TRBD1,.,TRBV6-5,TRBJ2-1,TGTGCCAGCAGCCACGACAGGGGTACCTACAATGAGCAGTTCTTC,CASSHDRGTYNEQFF
.,few,TRBV2,TRBJ2-7,TGTGCCAGCGGGGACACCTCCTACGAGCAGTACTTC,CASGDTSYEQYF
.,.,TRBV7-2,TRBJ1-3,TGTGCCAGCAGCTTAGAGGGATTCGTCGGAAACACCATATATTTT,CASSLEGFVGNTIYF
.,few,TRBV7-2,TRBJ1-2,TGTGCCAGCAGCACCGAAGGGGGCTATGGCTACACCTTC,CASSTEGGYGYTF
.,.,TRBV5-1,TRBJ2-5,TGCGCCAGCAGGGCCGGAGCAAGTCAAGAGACCCAGTACTTC,CASRAGASQETQYF
.,once,TRBV28,TRBJ1-5,TGTGCCAGCAGTTTTAATCGGGGAGGGACACGGGGGCAGCCCCAGCATTTT,CASSFNRGGTRGQPQHF
.,.,TRBV29-1,TRBJ2-2,TGCAGCGCCCAAGGGGCCACAACCGGGGAGCTGTTTTTT,CSAQGATTGELFF
TRBD2,few,TRBV7-3,TRBJ2-7,TGTGCCAGCAGCTTAGAAGCGGGACACGAGCAGTACTTC,CASSLEAGHEQYF
TRBD2,few,TRBV29-1,TRBJ2-7,TGCAGCGGGGAACTAGCGGGCGAGCAGTACTTC,CSGELAGEQYF
.,.,TRBV4-1,TRBJ2-7,TGCGCCAGCAGCCAAGATCGAACAGCCACCTACGAGCAGTACTTC,CASSQDRTATYEQYF
.,once,TRBV6-1,TRBJ2-6,TGTGCCAGCAGTGCTCGACAGGTCTCTGGGGCCAACGTCCTGACTTTC,CASSARQVSGANVLTF
.,.,TRBV4-1,TRBJ1-3,TGCGCCAGCAGCCTTGTTTTTGGGTCTGGAAACACCATATATTTT,CASSLVFGSGNTIYF
TRBD2,.,TRBV6-6,TRBJ2-3,TGTGCCAGCAGTTCGGGGGGGCCTACAGATACGCAGTATTTT,CASSSGGPTDTQYF
.,few,TRBV5-1,TRBJ2-6,TGCGCCAGCAGCTTGGCCGTGGGAGCTGGGGCCAACGTCCTGACTTTC,CASSLAVGAGANVLTF
TRBD1,.,TRBV6-5,TRBJ2-7,TGTGCCAGCAGTTACCTCAGGACAGGGTACGAGCAGTACTTC,CASSYLRTGYEQYF
.,few,TRBV19,TRBJ2-3,TGTGCCAGTAGTATGCCGGGGGCGGTAGCGACGACAGATACGCAGTATTTT,CASSMPGAVATTDTQYF
.,once,TRBV28,TRBJ2-2,TGTGCCAGCACAGAGAACACCGGGGAGCTGTTTTTT,CASTENTGELFF
TRBD1,.,TRBV19,TRBJ2-2,TGTGCCAGTTCTGGGGACAGTAAGAAGCTGTTTTTT,CASSGDSKKLFF
.,.,TRBV6-5,TRBJ1-2,TGTGCCAGCCGGGGCGGGGGCCTCCGACGTGGCTACACCTTC,CASRGGGLRRGYTF
.,.,TRBV7-2,TRBJ1-5,TGTGCCAGCAGCTGGGCCCGGGGCGGCAATCAGCCCCAGCATTTT,CASSWARGGNQPQHF
.,.,TRBV6-1,TRBJ1-1,TGTGCCAACGGAGAGAAGGGCTGGGGTGAAGCTTTCTTT,CANGEKGWGEAFF
TRBD1,.,TRBV28,TRBJ1-2,TGTGCCAGCAGTTTGGGACAGCGACGCAATGGCTACACCTTC,CASSLGQRRNGYTF
.,.,TRBV27,TRBJ1-4,TGTGCCAGCAGTTTTTCCAGGGGAGAAAAACTGTTTTTT,CASSFSRGEKLFF